This T cell receptor (beta chain) is from a study of Tregs in tolerant kidney transplant recipients. Findings and caveats of the study: Expanding Tregs on activated donor B cells appeared to best identify donor-specific TCRbeta clones. Some patients' samples used different primers over time, so nucleotide sequences weren't comparable. Antigen-driven expansion was suggested because donor-specific Tregs expanded more than all Tregs in tolerant patients.

The V and J ends lost 5 bases and 3 bases, in that order; junction bases with no gene match: 10. CDR1 and CDR2 from the germline V gene are SGHRS and YFSETQ. This CDR3 is built from 15 residues. Unstimulated Tregs (CD4+CD25+CD127-) and CD4+CD25- non-Tregs were sorted from PBMCs. Data came from immunoSEQ multiplex PCR; TCRdb stores just in-frame clones and leaves some out. The sample totals about 48,000 clones. Remarks on this clone: The antigen remains unidentified. The observed sequence ends 3 residues before the CDR3 terminus, with the missing tail filled in from the germline J gene.

The chain is built from TRBV5-1 and TRBJ2-7; 8 nucleotides line up with TRBD2. The sample here was CD4+ T cells from blood, taken before the transplant. This TCR was sampled from a human donor who received a combined kidney and bone marrow transplant. This CDR3 is CASRPGGDGFYEQYF. Partial CDR3 DNA: TGCGCCAGCAGACCGGGGGGGGACGGATTCTACGAG. The whole variable domain, filled in from reference TRBV5-1 and TRBJ2-7, reads KAGVTQTPRYLIKTRGQQVTLSCSPISGHRSVSWYQQTPGQGLQFLFEYFSETQRNKGNFPGRFSGRQFSNSRSEMNVSTLELGDSALYLCASRPGGDGFYEQYFGPGTRLTVT.